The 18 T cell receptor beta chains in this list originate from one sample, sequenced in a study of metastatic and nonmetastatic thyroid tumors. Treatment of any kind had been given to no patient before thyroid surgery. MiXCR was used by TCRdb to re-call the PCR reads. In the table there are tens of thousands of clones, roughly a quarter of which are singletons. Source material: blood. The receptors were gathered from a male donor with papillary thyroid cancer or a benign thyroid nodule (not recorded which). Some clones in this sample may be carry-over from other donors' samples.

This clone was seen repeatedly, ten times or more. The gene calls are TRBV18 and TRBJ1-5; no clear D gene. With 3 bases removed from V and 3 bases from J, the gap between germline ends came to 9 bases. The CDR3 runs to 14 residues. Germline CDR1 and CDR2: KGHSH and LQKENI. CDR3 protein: CASSPGSSNQPQHF. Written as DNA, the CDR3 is TGTGCCAGCTCACCCGGATCTTCCAATCAGCCCCAGCATTTT.

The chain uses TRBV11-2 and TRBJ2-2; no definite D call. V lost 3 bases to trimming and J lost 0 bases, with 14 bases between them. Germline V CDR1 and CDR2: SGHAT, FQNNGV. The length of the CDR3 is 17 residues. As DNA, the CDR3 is TGTGCCAGCAGCTTGATGGGTGCCCAATCGAACACCGGGGAGCTGTTTTTT. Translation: CASSLMGAQSNTGELFF.

The CDR3 reads CASSQDLAGGGTDTQYF. The CDR3 DNA sequence: TGTGCCAGCAGCCAAGATCTGGCGGGGGGTGGCACAGATACGCAGTATTTT. The chain combines TRBV4-2 with TRBJ2-3; 8 bases are shared with TRBD2. Germline loops: CDR1 LGHNA, CDR2 YNFKEQ. V lost 0 bases, J lost 1 base, and 6 bases stayed unmatched. CDR3 size: 17 residues.

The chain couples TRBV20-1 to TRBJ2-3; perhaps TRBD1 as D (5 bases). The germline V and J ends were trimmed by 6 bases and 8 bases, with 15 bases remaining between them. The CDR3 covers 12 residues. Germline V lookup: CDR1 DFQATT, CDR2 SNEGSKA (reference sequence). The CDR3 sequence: CSALLTVSTQYF. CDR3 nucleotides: TGCAGTGCCCTCTTGACAGTGAGTACGCAGTATTTT.

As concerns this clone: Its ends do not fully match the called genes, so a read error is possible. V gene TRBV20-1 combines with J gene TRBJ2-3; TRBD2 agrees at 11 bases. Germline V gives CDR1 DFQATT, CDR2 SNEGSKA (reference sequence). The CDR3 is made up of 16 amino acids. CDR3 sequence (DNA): TGCAGTGCTGCGCGACTAGCGGGAATAGGCACAGGTACGCAGTATTTT. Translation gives CSAARLAGIGTGTQYF.

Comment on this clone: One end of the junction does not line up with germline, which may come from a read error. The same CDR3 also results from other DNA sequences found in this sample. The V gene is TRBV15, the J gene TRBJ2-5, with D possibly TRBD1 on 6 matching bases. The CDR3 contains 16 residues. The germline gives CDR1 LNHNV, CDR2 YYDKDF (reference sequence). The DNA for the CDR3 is TGCGCCACCAGCAGAGAGCCCTCGGACAGTCAAGAGACACAGTACTTC. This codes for CATSREPSDSQETQYF.

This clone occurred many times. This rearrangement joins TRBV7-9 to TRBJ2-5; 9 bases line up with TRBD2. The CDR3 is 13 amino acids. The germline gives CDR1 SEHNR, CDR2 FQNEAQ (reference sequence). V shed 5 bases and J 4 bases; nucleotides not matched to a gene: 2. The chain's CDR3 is CASSLRGGETQYF. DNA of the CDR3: TGTGCCAGCAGCCTGCGGGGGGGAGAGACCCAGTACTTC.

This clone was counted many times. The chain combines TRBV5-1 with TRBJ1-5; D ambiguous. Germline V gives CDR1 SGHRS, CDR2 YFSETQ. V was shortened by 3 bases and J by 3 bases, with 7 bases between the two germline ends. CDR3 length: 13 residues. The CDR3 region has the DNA TGCGCCAGCAGCTCCGGGGACAATCAGCCCCAGCATTTT. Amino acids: CASSSGDNQPQHF.

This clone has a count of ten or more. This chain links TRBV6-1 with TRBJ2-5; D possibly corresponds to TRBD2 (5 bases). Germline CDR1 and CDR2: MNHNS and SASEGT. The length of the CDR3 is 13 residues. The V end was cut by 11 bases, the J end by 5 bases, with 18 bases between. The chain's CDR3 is CAAEAEIRETQYF. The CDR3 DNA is TGTGCCGCGGAGGCAGAGATCAGGGAGACCCAGTACTTC.

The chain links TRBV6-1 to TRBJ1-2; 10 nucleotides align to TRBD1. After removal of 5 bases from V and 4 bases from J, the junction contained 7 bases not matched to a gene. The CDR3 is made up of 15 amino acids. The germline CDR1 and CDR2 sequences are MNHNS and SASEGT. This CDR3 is CASSLEGQGVYGYTF. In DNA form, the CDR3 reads TGTGCCAGCAGTCTAGAAGGACAGGGGGTCTATGGCTACACCTTC.

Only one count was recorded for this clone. In DNA, the CDR3 is TGTGCCAGCAGCTTAGAGGGTATATCGGTCAGTTCACCCCTCCACTTT. Encoded protein: CASSLEGISVSSPLHF. The V and J genes are TRBV11-1 and TRBJ1-6; D is ambiguous. With 1 base removed from V and 9 bases from J, the gap between germline ends came to 16 bases. Germline-derived CDR1 and CDR2 are SGHAT and FQDESV (reference sequence). The CDR3 is 16 amino acids.

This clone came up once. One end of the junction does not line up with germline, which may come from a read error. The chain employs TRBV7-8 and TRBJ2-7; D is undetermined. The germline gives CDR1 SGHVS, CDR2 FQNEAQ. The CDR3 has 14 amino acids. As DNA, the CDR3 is TGTGCCAGCAGCCATGGCCGGCCGGCCGTCGAGAAGTACTTC. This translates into CASSHGRPAVEKYF.

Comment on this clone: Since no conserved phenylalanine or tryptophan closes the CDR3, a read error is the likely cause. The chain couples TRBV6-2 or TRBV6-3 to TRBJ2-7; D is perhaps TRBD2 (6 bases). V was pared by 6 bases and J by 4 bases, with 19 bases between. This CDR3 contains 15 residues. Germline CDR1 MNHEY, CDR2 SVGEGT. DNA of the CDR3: TGTGCCAGCAGCGATGGACTATCCGGATTTTACGAGCAGTACATC. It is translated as CASSDGLSGFYEQYI.

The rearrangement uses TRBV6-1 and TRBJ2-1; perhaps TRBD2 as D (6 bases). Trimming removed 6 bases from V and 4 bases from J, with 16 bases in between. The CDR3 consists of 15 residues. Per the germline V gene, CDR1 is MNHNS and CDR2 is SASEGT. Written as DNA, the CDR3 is TGTGCCAGCAGCCAACGGTTCAGCGGGTACAATGAGCAGTTCTTC. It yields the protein CASSQRFSGYNEQFF.

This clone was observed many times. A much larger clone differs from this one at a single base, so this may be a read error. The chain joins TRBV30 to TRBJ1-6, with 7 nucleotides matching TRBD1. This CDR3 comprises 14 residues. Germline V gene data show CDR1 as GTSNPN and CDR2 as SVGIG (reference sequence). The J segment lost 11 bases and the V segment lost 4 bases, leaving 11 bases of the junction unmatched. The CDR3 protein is CAWKTGQANPPLHF. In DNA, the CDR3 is TGTGCCTGGAAGACCGGACAGGCCAATCCACCCCTCCACTTT.

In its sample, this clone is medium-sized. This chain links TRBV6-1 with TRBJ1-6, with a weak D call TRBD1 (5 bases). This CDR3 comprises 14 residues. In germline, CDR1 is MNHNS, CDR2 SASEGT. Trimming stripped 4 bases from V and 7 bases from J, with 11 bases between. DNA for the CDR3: TGTGCCAGCAGTGTTGGGACCATGAATTCACCCCTCCACTTT. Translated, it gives CASSVGTMNSPLHF.

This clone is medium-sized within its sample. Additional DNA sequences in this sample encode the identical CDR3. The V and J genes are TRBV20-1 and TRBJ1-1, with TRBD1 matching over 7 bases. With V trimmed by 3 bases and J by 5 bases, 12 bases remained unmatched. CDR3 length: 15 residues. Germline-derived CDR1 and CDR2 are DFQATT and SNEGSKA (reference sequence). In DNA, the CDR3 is TGCAGTGCTAGTCCAGGGGGGCTACGTCTGACTGAAGCTTTCTTT. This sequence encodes CSASPGGLRLTEAFF.

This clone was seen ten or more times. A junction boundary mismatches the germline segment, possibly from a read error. For the CDR3, the DNA is TGTGGCAGCAGCGTAGTCGCTCTGGGGGCCAACGTCCTGACTTTC. It specifies CGSSVVALGANVLTF. The V gene is TRBV9, the J gene TRBJ2-6; D is undetermined. The CDR3 sequence is 15 residues long. Looked up from germline, CDR1 is SGDLS and CDR2 is YYNGEE.